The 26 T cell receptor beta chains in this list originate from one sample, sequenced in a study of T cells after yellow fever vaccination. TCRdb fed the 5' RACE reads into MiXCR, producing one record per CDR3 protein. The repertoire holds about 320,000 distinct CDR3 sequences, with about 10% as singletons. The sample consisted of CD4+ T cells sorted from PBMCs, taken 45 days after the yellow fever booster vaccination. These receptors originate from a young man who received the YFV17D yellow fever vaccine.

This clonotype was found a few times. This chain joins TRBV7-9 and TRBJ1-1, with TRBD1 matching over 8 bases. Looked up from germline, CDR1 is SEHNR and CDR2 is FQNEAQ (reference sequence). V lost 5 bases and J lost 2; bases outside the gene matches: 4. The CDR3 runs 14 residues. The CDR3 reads CASSTGGSNTEAFF. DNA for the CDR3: TGTGCCAGCAGCACAGGGGGGTCAAACACTGAAGCTTTCTTT.

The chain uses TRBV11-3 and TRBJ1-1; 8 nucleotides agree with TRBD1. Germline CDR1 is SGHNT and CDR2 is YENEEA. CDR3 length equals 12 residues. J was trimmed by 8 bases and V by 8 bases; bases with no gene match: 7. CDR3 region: CASRNRGGEAFF. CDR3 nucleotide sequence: TGTGCCAGCCGAAACAGGGGGGGGGAAGCTTTCTTT.

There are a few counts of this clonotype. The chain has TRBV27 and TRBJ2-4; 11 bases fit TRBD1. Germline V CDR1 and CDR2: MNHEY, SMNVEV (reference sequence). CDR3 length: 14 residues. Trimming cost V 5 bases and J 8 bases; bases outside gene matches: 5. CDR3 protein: CASSPDRGQDIQYF. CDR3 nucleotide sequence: TGTGCCAGCAGTCCGGACAGGGGGCAGGACATTCAGTACTTC.

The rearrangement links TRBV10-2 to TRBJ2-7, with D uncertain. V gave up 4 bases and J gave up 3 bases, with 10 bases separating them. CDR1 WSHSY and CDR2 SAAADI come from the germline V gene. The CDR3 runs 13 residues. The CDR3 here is CASSVLAYYEQYV. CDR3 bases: TGCGCCAGCAGTGTACTCGCGTACTACGAGCAGTACGTC.

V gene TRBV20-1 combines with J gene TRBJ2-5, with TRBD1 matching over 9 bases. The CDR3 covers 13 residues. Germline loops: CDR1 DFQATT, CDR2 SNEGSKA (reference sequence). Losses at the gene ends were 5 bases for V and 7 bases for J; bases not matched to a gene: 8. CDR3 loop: CSAHTGGWMTQYF. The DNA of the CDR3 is TGCAGTGCTCATACAGGGGGCTGGATGACCCAGTACTTC.

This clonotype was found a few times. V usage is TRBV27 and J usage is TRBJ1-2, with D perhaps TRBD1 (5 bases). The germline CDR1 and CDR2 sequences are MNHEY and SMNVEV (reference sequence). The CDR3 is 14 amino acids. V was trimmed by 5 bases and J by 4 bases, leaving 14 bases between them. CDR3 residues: CASSTSMGLYGYTF. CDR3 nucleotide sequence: TGTGCCAGCAGTACCTCCATGGGACTCTATGGCTACACCTTC.

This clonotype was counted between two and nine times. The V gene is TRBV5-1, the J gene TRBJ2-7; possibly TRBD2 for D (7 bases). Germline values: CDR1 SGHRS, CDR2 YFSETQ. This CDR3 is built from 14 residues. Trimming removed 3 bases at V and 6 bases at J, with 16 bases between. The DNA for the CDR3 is TGCGCCAGCAGCTGGGGGGGCCAATCTAGCGAGCAGTACTTC. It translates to CASSWGGQSSEQYF.

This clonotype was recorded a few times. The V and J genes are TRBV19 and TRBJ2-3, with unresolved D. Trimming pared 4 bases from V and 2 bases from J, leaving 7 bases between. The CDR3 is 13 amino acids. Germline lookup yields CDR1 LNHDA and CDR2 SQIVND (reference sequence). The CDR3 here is CASSRDFTDTQYF. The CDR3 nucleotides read TGTGCCAGTAGTAGGGATTTCACAGATACGCAGTATTTT.

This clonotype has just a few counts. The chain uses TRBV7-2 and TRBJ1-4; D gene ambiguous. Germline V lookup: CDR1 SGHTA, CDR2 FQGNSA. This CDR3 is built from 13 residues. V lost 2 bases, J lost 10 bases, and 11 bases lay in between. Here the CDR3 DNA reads TGTGCCAGCAGCTTATCGCCCGGGATAAAACTGTTTTTT. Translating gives CASSLSPGIKLFF.

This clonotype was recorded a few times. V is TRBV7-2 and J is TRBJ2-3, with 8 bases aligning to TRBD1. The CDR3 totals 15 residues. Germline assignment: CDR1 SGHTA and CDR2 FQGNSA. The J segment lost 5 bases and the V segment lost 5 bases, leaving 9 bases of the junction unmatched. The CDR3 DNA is TGTGCCAGCAGCGGGGGACAGGAGGGAAGAGATACGCAGTATTTT. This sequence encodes CASSGGQEGRDTQYF.

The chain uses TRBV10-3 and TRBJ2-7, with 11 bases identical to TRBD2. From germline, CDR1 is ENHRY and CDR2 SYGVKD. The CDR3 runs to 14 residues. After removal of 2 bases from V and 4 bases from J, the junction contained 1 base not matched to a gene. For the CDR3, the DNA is TGTGCCATCAGTGAGACTAGCGGGGGTTACGAGCAGTACTTC. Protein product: CAISETSGGYEQYF.

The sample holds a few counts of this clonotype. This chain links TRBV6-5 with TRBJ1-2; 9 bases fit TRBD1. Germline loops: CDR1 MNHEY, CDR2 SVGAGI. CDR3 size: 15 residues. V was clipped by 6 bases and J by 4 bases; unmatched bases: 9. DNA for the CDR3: TGTGCCAGCAGCTACACTACAGGGGGCGGCTATGGCTACACCTTC. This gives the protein CASSYTTGGGYGYTF.

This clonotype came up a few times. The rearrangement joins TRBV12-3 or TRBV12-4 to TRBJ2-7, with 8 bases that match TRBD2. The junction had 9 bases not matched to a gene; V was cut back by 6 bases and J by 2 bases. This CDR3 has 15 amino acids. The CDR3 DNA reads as TGTGCCAGCAGATTAAGGCGGGGGGCAACCTACGAGCAGTACTTC. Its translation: CASRLRRGATYEQYF.

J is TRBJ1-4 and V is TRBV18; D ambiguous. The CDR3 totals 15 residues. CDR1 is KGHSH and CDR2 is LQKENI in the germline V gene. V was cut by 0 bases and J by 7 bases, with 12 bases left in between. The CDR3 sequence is CASSPPLVIGEKLFF. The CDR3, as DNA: TGTGCCAGCTCACCACCTCTAGTTATTGGTGAAAAACTGTTTTTT.

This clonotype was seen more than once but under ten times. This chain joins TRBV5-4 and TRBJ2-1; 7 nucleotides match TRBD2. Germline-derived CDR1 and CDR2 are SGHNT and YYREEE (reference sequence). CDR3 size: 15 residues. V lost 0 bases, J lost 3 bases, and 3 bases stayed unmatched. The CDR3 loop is CASSLAWGGYNEQFF. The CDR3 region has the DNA TGTGCCAGCAGCTTGGCGTGGGGGGGCTACAATGAGCAGTTCTTC.

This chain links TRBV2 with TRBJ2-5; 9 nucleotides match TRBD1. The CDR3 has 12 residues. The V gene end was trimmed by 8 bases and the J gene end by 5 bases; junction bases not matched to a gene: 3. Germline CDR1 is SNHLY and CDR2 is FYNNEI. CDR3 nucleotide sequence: TGTGCCAGCTACAGGGGGCTCGAGACCCAGTACTTC. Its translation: CASYRGLETQYF.

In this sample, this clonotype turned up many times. CDR3 region: CSVEIAGVYEEQFF. The CDR3 DNA follows: TGCAGCGTTGAAATAGCGGGGGTTTATGAGGAGCAGTTCTTC. The chain carries TRBV29-1 and TRBJ2-1; 9 nucleotides align to TRBD2. The CDR3 is 14 residues long. The trim removed 2 bases at V and 10 bases at J, leaving 9 bases unmatched. The germline V gene has CDR1 SQVTM and CDR2 ANQGSEA.

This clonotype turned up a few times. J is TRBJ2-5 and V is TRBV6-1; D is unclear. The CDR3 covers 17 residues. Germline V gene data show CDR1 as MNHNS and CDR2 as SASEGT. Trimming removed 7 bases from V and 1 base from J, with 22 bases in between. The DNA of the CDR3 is TGTGCCAGCATCCTTCGCTGGGTATCCGGGCCCCAAGAGACCCAGTACTTC. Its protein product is CASILRWVSGPQETQYF.

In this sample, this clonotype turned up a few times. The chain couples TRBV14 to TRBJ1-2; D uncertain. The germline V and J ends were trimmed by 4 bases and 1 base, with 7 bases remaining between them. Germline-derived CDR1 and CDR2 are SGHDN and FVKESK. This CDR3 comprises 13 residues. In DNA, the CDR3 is TGTGCCAGCAGCCCGGTCCTTAACTATGGCTACACCTTC. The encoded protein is CASSPVLNYGYTF.

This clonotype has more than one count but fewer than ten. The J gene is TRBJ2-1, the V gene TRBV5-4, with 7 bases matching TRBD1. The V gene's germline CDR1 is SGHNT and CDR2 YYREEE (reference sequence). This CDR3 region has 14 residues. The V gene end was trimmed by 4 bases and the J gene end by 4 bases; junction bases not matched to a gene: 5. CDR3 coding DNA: TGTGCCAGCAGCCCAGGGACAGAGTACAATGAGCAGTTCTTC. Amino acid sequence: CASSPGTEYNEQFF.

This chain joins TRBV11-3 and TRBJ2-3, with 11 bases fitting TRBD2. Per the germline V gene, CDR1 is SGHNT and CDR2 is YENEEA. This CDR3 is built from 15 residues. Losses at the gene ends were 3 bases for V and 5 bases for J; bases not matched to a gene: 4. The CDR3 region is CASSFSGGAGDTQYF. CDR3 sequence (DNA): TGTGCCAGCAGCTTTAGCGGGGGGGCGGGAGATACGCAGTATTTT.

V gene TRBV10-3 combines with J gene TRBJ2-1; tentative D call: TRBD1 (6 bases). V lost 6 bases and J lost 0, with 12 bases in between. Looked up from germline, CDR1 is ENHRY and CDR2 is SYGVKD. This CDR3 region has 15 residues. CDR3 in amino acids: CAISQYRDSYNEQFF. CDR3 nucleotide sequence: TGTGCCATCAGCCAATACAGGGACTCCTACAATGAGCAGTTCTTC.

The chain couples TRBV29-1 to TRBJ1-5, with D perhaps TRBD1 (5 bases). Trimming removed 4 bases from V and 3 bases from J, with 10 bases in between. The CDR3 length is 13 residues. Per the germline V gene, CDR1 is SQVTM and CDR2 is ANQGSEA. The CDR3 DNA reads TGCAGCGTTGCCCCACAGGACAATCAGCCCCAGCATTTT. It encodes CSVAPQDNQPQHF.

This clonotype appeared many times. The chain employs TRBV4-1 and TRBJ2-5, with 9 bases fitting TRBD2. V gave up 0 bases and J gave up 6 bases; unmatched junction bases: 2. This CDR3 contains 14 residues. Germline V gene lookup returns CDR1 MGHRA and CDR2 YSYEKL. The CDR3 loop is CASSQDSGGKTQYF. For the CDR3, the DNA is TGCGCCAGCAGCCAAGACAGCGGGGGGAAGACCCAGTACTTC.

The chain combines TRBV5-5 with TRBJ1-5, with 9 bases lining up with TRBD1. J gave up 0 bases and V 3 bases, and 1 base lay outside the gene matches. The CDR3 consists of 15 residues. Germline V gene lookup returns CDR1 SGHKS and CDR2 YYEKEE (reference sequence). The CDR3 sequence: CASSWTGDSNQPQHF. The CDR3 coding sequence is TGTGCCAGCAGCTGGACAGGGGATAGCAATCAGCCCCAGCATTTT.

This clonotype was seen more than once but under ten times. CDR3 DNA: TGCAGTGCTAGAGACGAGAGAGAGACCCAGTACTTC. As protein: CSARDERETQYF. The genes are TRBV20-1 and TRBJ2-5; D is uncertain. V was clipped by 0 bases and J by 4 bases, with 6 bases between them. In germline, CDR1 is DFQATT, CDR2 SNEGSKA (reference sequence). This CDR3 is 12 amino acids long.